This TCR beta chain was recovered during a study of sequential checkpoint blockade in melanoma. Study information: Arm A got nivolumab then ipilimumab; arm B the reverse, 1:1. Maintenance nivolumab came after either treatment sequence.

Germline CDR1 GTSNPN, CDR2 SVGIG (reference sequence). V dropped 0 bases and J dropped 4 bases, with 21 bases sitting between them. The CDR3 contains 17 residues. Clones were sequenced by immunoSEQ multiplex PCR, and TCRdb holds only the in-frame ones, with some missing. Seen here are approximately 10,000 clones, roughly 72% observed once, and the top ten hold around 50%. Treatment: randomized to nivolumab then ipilimumab (arm A) or the reverse (arm B). Sorted cells were live CD3+CD8+, lacking CD19 and CD56, from PBMCs. The rearrangement joins TRBV30 to TRBJ1-1, with D possibly TRBD1 on 5 matching bases. The TCR was taken from a human donor with melanoma. The sample in question was CD8+ T cells sorted from blood (inferred from file names), obtained from a patient given nivolumab and ipilimumab in sequence. This chain's CDR3 is CAWSVPTPDSPGTEAFF. The CDR3 nucleotides are TGTGCCTGGAGTGTACCTACTCCAGACAGTCCGGGCACTGAAGCTTTCTTT.